The following is a TCR beta chain sequence with its context. The record originates from a study of blood T cell repertoires in COVID-19. Authors' analysis steps: Amplifying reference gene primers gave estimates of nucleated cell counts. Assay: immunoSEQ multiplex PCR; the TCRdb copy retains only in-frame clones and omits some. Clonal size and the V and J genes are those of that table, whereas D and trimming came from the DNA. The table has a few hundred thousand clones, roughly 90% seen once. Recruits, aged roughly 18 to 89 years, lived in 24 US areas. Between the trimmed V and J ends, which lost 3 bases and 3 bases, there was a span of 15 bases. The CDR3 extends over 15 amino acids. Germline CDR1 is MNHEY and CDR2 is SMNVEV (reference sequence).

Specimen: PBMCs or T cells enriched from blood (not recorded which). The receptor was derived from a woman aged 18 to 35 with acute COVID-19. The genes are TRBV27 and TRBJ2-7; D is unresolved. DNA of the CDR3: TGTGCCAGCAGTTTCACGACTCCGCTCCACTACGAGCAGTACTTC. It is translated as CASSFTTPLHYEQYF.